The clone carrying this TCR beta chain was recorded a few times. Antigen: not known. The V end was cut by 7 bases, the J end by 10 bases, with 20 bases between. There are 14 residues in the CDR3. This specimen belongs to a study of T cells after yellow fever vaccination. General study findings and limits: Abundant contaminating clonotypes from the bulk population could appear in FACS-sorted repertoires.

In TCRdb, the 5' RACE reads were re-called with MiXCR into one record per CDR3 protein. The table includes around 350,000 distinct CDR3 sequences, around a tenth detected once. The rearrangement uses TRBV12-3 or TRBV12-4 and TRBJ2-1; no clear D. The clonotype comes from a young man who received the YFV17D yellow fever vaccine. Material: PBMCs, obtained on the day of the first yellow fever vaccination. The CDR3 DNA sequence: TGTGCCAGCAAAGGCGGTGGAACTGGTCGGGAGCAGTTCTTC. Translation: CASKGGGTGREQFF.